This T cell receptor (beta chain) was sequenced during a study of T cell changes during pregnancy in multiple sclerosis. V shed 3 bases, J shed 1 base, and the junction held 7 bases outside the gene matches. The CDR3 runs to 17 residues. In germline, CDR1 is KGHSH, CDR2 LQKENI. Clones were sequenced by immunoSEQ multiplex PCR, and TCRdb holds only the in-frame ones, with some missing. The sample has roughly 70,000 clones, around 94% seen once. This material consisted of peripheral blood, taken in the third trimester of pregnancy. The rearrangement links TRBV18 to TRBJ2-2, with 8 bases matching TRBD1. This receptor was identified in a female donor in good health, enrolled as a control in a pregnancy study. The CDR3 here is CASSPFQGAVNTGELFF. CDR3 sequence (DNA): TGTGCCAGCTCACCCTTTCAGGGGGCTGTGAACACCGGGGAGCTGTTTTTT.